The 19 T cell receptor beta chains given below trace back to one sample, sequenced in a study of T cells after yellow fever vaccination. TCRdb ran MiXCR on the 5' RACE reads and lists one entry per CDR3 protein. The table lists some 560,000 distinct CDR3 sequences, under 25% of them singletons. The sample here was PBMCs, taken 15 days after the yellow fever booster vaccination. The receptors were sampled from a young man who received the YFV17D yellow fever vaccine.

This clonotype was picked up a small number of times. CDR3 amino acids: CASSGGLLFTDTQYF. The CDR3 bases are TGCGCCAGCAGCGGAGGACTTCTTTTCACAGATACGCAGTATTTT. The rearrangement joins TRBV5-1 to TRBJ2-3, with a possible D match to TRBD2 (5 bases). The germline V gene has CDR1 SGHRS and CDR2 YFSETQ. The CDR3 is made up of 15 amino acids. The V end was cut by 4 bases, the J end by 2 bases, with 14 bases between.

This chain joins TRBV4-3 and TRBJ2-1; the match to TRBD2 covers 7 bases. The J segment lost 4 bases and the V segment lost 5 bases, leaving 8 bases of the junction unmatched. Germline loops: CDR1 LGHNA, CDR2 YSLEER. CDR3 length: 15 amino acids. The CDR3 sequence is CASSFTGGGYNEQFF. In nucleotides, the CDR3 is TGCGCCAGCAGCTTTACGGGGGGAGGGTACAATGAGCAGTTCTTC.

The table lists this clonotype with a few counts. This chain uses TRBV3-1 with TRBJ2-7, with D possibly being TRBD1 (6 bases). Germline loops: CDR1 LGHDT, CDR2 YNNKEL (reference sequence). The CDR3 has 15 amino acids. The V and J ends lost 0 bases and 2 bases respectively, with 11 bases between them. DNA for the CDR3: TGTGCCAGCAGCCAAGATCGGACAGAGACCTACGAGCAGTACTTC. This codes for CASSQDRTETYEQYF.

There are many counts of this clonotype. The DNA for the CDR3 is TGTGCCAGCAGCCCTGTGGGCTCCTCTGAAGCTTTCTTT. It encodes CASSPVGSSEAFF. The rearrangement links TRBV12-3 or TRBV12-4 to TRBJ1-1; D remains ambiguous. V shed 6 bases and J shed 6 bases, with 14 bases lying between them. The CDR3 spans 13 residues.

The chain has TRBV18 and TRBJ2-2; TRBD2 agrees at 8 bases. Germline V gene data show CDR1 as KGHSH and CDR2 as LQKENI. Trimming took 6 bases from V and 3 from J; bases not matched to a gene: 9. The CDR3 consists of 16 residues. CDR3: CASSPGAGEDTGELFF. CDR3 bases: TGTGCCAGCTCCCCGGGAGCGGGAGAGGACACCGGGGAGCTGTTTTTT.

This clonotype was seen more than once but under ten times. V is TRBV9 and J is TRBJ2-5; tentatively, D is TRBD1 or TRBD2 (5 bases each). CDR3 length equals 14 residues. Per germline, CDR1 SGDLS and CDR2 YYNGEE. V gave up 0 bases and J gave up 5 bases, with 11 bases separating them. CDR3: CASSVVGELETQYF. CDR3 nucleotide sequence: TGTGCCAGCAGCGTAGTGGGGGAACTGGAGACCCAGTACTTC.

V usage is TRBV7-2 and J usage is TRBJ2-1; D unclear. Deletions cut 5 bases from V and 9 bases from J, with 14 bases between. The CDR3 is 13 residues long. Germline CDR1 and CDR2: SGHTA and FQGNSA. CDR3 sequence reads: CASSPWAISEQFF. Written as DNA, the CDR3 is TGTGCCAGCAGCCCATGGGCGATAAGTGAGCAGTTCTTC.

This clonotype was seen just once. V and J are TRBV5-1 and TRBJ2-3; TRBD2 matches at 13 bases. J lost 0 bases, V lost 5 bases, and 0 bases had no gene match. Per the germline V gene, CDR1 is SGHRS and CDR2 is YFSETQ. The CDR3 is made up of 15 amino acids. The CDR3 loop reads CASRGLAGSTDTQYF. Written as DNA, the CDR3 is TGCGCCAGCAGGGGACTAGCGGGGAGCACAGATACGCAGTATTTT.

This sequence joins TRBV20-1 and TRBJ2-7, with TRBD2 matching over 8 bases. With V trimmed by 5 bases and J by 2 bases, 5 bases remained unmatched. In germline, CDR1 is DFQATT, CDR2 SNEGSKA (reference sequence). This CDR3 has 13 residues. In DNA form, the CDR3 reads TGCAGTGCTGAGACTAGCGCCACCTACGAGCAGTACTTC. Translated: CSAETSATYEQYF.

Only a few counts were recorded for this clonotype. The V gene is TRBV20-1, the J gene TRBJ2-1, with TRBD2 matching 10 bases. CDR3 length: 15 amino acids. In germline, CDR1 is DFQATT, CDR2 SNEGSKA (reference sequence). The junction had 4 bases not matched to a gene; V was cut back by 3 bases and J by 2 bases. CDR3 loop: CSARDSGRTYNEQFF. CDR3 sequence (DNA): TGCAGTGCTAGGGATAGCGGGAGGACCTACAATGAGCAGTTCTTC.

This chain links TRBV28 with TRBJ2-5, with 9 bases that match TRBD1. CDR1 MDHEN and CDR2 SYDVKM come from the germline V gene. The J segment lost 5 bases and the V segment lost 5 bases, leaving 12 bases of the junction unmatched. This CDR3 comprises 16 residues. DNA of the CDR3: TGTGCCAGCAGTACCTCCTCCGGGACAGGGTACGAGACCCAGTACTTC. Translated, it gives CASSTSSGTGYETQYF.

The V and J genes are TRBV10-3 and TRBJ2-3, with 8 bases matching TRBD1. Germline lookup yields CDR1 ENHRY and CDR2 SYGVKD. CDR3 length: 15 amino acids. With V trimmed by 10 bases and J by 5 bases, 14 bases remained unmatched. The CDR3 nucleotides are TGTGCCACCGCCAAACCAGGGGGCGCGGAAGATACGCAGTATTTT. This gives the protein CATAKPGGAEDTQYF.

The genes are TRBV11-3 and TRBJ2-3; no firm D call. The V gene lost 2 bases and the J gene lost 2 bases, with 8 bases spanning the gap. Germline values: CDR1 SGHNT, CDR2 YENEEA. The CDR3 contains 14 residues. The CDR3 loop reads CASSLTSITDTQYF. The CDR3 bases are TGTGCCAGCAGCTTAACTTCTATCACAGATACGCAGTATTTT.

CDR3 nucleotide sequence: TGTGCCAGCAGCCAACCACGGACTAGCGGATACAATGAGCAGTTCTTC. Residues: CASSQPRTSGYNEQFF. This chain joins TRBV9 and TRBJ2-1; 10 nucleotides line up with TRBD2. The germline V gene has CDR1 SGDLS and CDR2 YYNGEE. The ends lost 4 bases at V and 4 bases at J; junction bases unmatched: 8. This CDR3 contains 16 residues.

In this sample, this clonotype turned up a few times. The J gene is TRBJ2-2, the V gene TRBV30, with D hard to call. The V gene's germline CDR1 is GTSNPN and CDR2 SVGIG (reference sequence). This CDR3 is built from 13 residues. The V gene lost 4 bases and the J gene lost 3 bases, with 9 bases spanning the gap. The CDR3 sequence is CAWTPRYTGELFF. CDR3 nucleotide sequence: TGTGCCTGGACACCCCGTTACACCGGGGAGCTGTTTTTT.

This clonotype was counted only a few times. The rearrangement uses TRBV12-3 or TRBV12-4 and TRBJ1-3; perhaps TRBD1 as D (5 bases). There are 16 residues in the CDR3. V dropped 3 bases and J dropped 0 bases, with 12 bases sitting between them. DNA of the CDR3: TGTGCCAGCAGTTTCGGGACGTTGAGCTCTGGAAACACCATATATTTT. Translating it yields CASSFGTLSSGNTIYF.

This clonotype was found a few times. The chain links TRBV6-5 to TRBJ2-7, with 11 bases lining up with TRBD2. CDR1 is MNHEY, CDR2 SVGAGI, per germline. The CDR3 length is 17 residues. V lost 10 bases and J lost 6; bases outside the gene matches: 20. The CDR3 loop reads CATVRIAGGQSYGEQYF. CDR3 nucleotides: TGTGCCACCGTTAGGATAGCGGGAGGGCAGTCTTACGGCGAGCAGTACTTC.

This clonotype was detected a few times. The genes are TRBV5-1 and TRBJ2-7; TRBD2 might be the D (6 bases). The CDR3 consists of 16 residues. Looked up from germline, CDR1 is SGHRS and CDR2 is YFSETQ. Trimming removed 1 base from V and 1 base from J, with 15 bases in between. The CDR3, as DNA: TGCGCCAGCAGCTTGCAACCGGGACTCGAATCCTACGAGCAGTACTTC. Protein: CASSLQPGLESYEQYF.

V usage is TRBV29-1 and J usage is TRBJ2-7; D perhaps matches TRBD1 (5 bases). In germline, CDR1 is SQVTM, CDR2 ANQGSEA. Between the trimmed V and J ends, which lost 4 bases and 6 bases, there was a span of 16 bases. The CDR3 has 13 residues. CDR3 loop: CSVGDRAPIEQYF. CDR3 nucleotide sequence: TGCAGCGTTGGAGACAGAGCTCCTATCGAGCAGTACTTC.